One and the same sample provided the 28 T cell receptor beta chains below, sequenced in a study of T cell responses to AZD1222 COVID-19 vaccine. Produced via immunoSEQ multiplex PCR; TCRdb's table is partial and in-frame only. The sample carries 150,000 or so clones, around 93% recorded once. Source: peripheral blood, taken on day 0 of AZD1222 vaccination. The receptors shown here come from an adult in good health.

This clone appeared once. The chain recombines TRBV18 with TRBJ2-5; D gene unclear. The CDR3 extends over 15 amino acids. Trimming pared 3 bases from V and 0 bases from J, leaving 11 bases between. The germline V gene encodes CDR1 KGHSH and CDR2 LQKENI. CDR3 loop: CASSPSDPYQETQYF. CDR3 nucleotides: TGTGCCAGCTCACCCTCCGACCCGTACCAAGAGACCCAGTACTTC.

The chain has TRBV7-9 and TRBJ1-2; the D is unclear. Looked up from germline, CDR1 is SEHNR and CDR2 is FQNEAQ (reference sequence). The CDR3 extends over 14 amino acids. The germline V and J ends were trimmed by 3 bases and 5 bases, with 13 bases remaining between them. The CDR3 sequence: CASSFDVDFYGYTF. CDR3 DNA sequence: TGTGCCAGCAGCTTCGACGTAGACTTTTATGGCTACACCTTC.

Turning to this clone: Other nucleotide sequences in the sample specify the same CDR3. The chain has TRBV7-9 and TRBJ1-1; 8 bases map to TRBD1. The CDR3 has 14 amino acids. J gave up 3 bases and V 5 bases, and 5 bases lay outside the gene matches. Per germline, CDR1 SEHNR and CDR2 FQNEAQ (reference sequence). CDR3 nucleotide sequence: TGTGCCAGCAGCCTCGGACAGGGAGACACTGAAGCTTTCTTT. Its protein product is CASSLGQGDTEAFF.

This chain connects TRBV7-9 to TRBJ1-1; no clear D. Trimming pared 4 bases from V and 1 base from J, leaving 7 bases between. The CDR3 is 13 residues long. Per germline, CDR1 SEHNR and CDR2 FQNEAQ (reference sequence). For the CDR3, the DNA is TGTGCCAGCAGCTCAGTGGGGAACACTGAAGCTTTCTTT. This gives the protein CASSSVGNTEAFF. The entire variable domain, with the rest obtained from reference TRBV7-9 and TRBJ1-1, is as follows: DTGVSQNPRHKITKRGQNVTFRCDPISEHNRLYWYRQTLGQGPEFLTYFQNEAQLEKSRLLSDRFSAERPKGSFSTLEIQRTEQGDSAMYLCASSSVGNTEAFFGQGTRLTVV.

This clone was counted a single time. The chain links TRBV5-1 to TRBJ2-7; a weak D match, TRBD2 (7 bases). This CDR3 has 15 amino acids. V lost 5 bases, J lost 6 bases, and 21 bases lay in between. Germline V gene lookup returns CDR1 SGHRS and CDR2 YFSETQ. The CDR3 is CASRVLGGGIGEQYF. CDR3 nucleotide sequence: TGCGCCAGCAGGGTCCTCGGCGGGGGCATCGGCGAGCAGTACTTC.

This clone was recorded once. Other DNA sequences of this sample code for an identical CDR3. The chain recombines TRBV7-9 with TRBJ1-1, with 7 bases fitting TRBD1. V gave up 1 base and J gave up 3 bases; unmatched junction bases: 2. The CDR3 extends over 14 amino acids. Germline V CDR1 and CDR2: SEHNR, FQNEAQ (reference sequence). The CDR3 coding sequence is TGTGCCAGCAGCTTAGGACAGGGAGACACTGAAGCTTTCTTT. It translates to CASSLGQGDTEAFF.

The chain uses TRBV2 and TRBJ2-1; perhaps D is TRBD1 or TRBD2 (6 bases each). Trimming left V 7 bases short and J 5 bases short, with 18 bases between. CDR1 is SNHLY, CDR2 FYNNEI, per germline. This CDR3 is 15 amino acids long. The CDR3 spells CASKGSGGRHNEQFF. CDR3 bases: TGTGCCAGCAAGGGGAGTGGGGGGCGGCACAATGAGCAGTTCTTC.

This rearrangement joins TRBV2 to TRBJ1-6; D not resolved. The CDR3 contains 17 residues. V was pared by 8 bases and J by 0 bases, with 17 bases between. The V gene's germline CDR1 is SNHLY and CDR2 FYNNEI. CDR3 sequence reads: CASLDGTQSSYNSPLHF. CDR3 coding DNA: TGTGCCAGCCTGGACGGAACCCAGAGCTCCTATAATTCACCCCTCCACTTT. The variable domain in full, completed from reference TRBV2 and TRBJ1-6, reads EPEVTQTPSHQVTQMGQEVILRCVPISNHLYFYWYRQILGQKVEFLVSFYNNEISEKSEIFDDQFSVERPDGSNFTLKIRSTKLEDSAMYFCASLDGTQSSYNSPLHFGNGTRLTVT.

This clone was counted a single time. J is TRBJ2-7 and V is TRBV7-2; TRBD2 matches 10 bases. The junction had 6 bases not matched to a gene; V was cut back by 5 bases and J by 2 bases. CDR1 is SGHTA, CDR2 FQGNSA, per germline. The CDR3 loop spans 15 amino acids. In nucleotides, the CDR3 is TGTGCCAGCAGCGAGAGCGGGGGGGTCCCCTACGAGCAGTACTTC. Residues: CASSESGGVPYEQYF.

The CDR3 sequence: CATLTVAYEQYF. DNA of the CDR3: TGTGCCACCCTGACTGTTGCCTACGAGCAGTACTTC. The V and J genes are TRBV6-5 and TRBJ2-7; no definite D call. The germline V gene has CDR1 MNHEY and CDR2 SVGAGI. The length of the CDR3 is 12 residues. Trimming took 10 bases from V and 2 from J, leaving 12 bases between them.

The gene calls are TRBV19 and TRBJ2-1, with 14 nucleotides matching TRBD2. The V gene end was trimmed by 3 bases and the J gene end by 6 bases; junction bases not matched to a gene: 4. Germline V gene sequence: CDR1 LNHDA, CDR2 SQIVND (reference sequence). CDR3 size: 16 residues. CDR3 bases: TGTGCCAGTAGTATTTGGGGGACTAGCGGGAGCAATGAGCAGTTCTTC. This sequence encodes CASSIWGTSGSNEQFF. The full variable domain, completed using reference TRBV19 and TRBJ2-1, is DGGITQSPKYLFRKEGQNVTLSCEQNLNHDAMYWYRQDPGQGLRLIYYSQIVNDFQKGDIAEGYSVSREKKESFPLTVTSAQKNPTAFYLCASSIWGTSGSNEQFFGPGTRLTVL.

This chain uses TRBV15 with TRBJ1-5; possibly TRBD1 for D (6 bases). The CDR3 has 16 residues. V was clipped by 0 bases and J by 2 bases, with 11 bases between them. Germline CDR1 reads LNHNV; CDR2 reads YYDKDF (reference sequence). CDR3 amino acids: CATSRDAGAGNQPQHF. Written as DNA, the CDR3 is TGTGCCACCAGCAGAGACGCAGGGGCTGGCAATCAGCCCCAGCATTTT. Full variable domain (remainder filled in from reference TRBV15 and TRBJ1-5): DAMVIQNPRYQVTQFGKPVTLSCSQTLNHNVMYWYQQKSSQAPKLLFHYYDKDFNNEADTPDNFQSRRPNTSFCFLDIRSPGLGDTAMYLCATSRDAGAGNQPQHFGDGTRLSIL.

The chain combines TRBV30 with TRBJ1-5; TRBD1 aligns across 9 bases. Germline CDR1 GTSNPN, CDR2 SVGIG (reference sequence). CDR3 length: 15 residues. Unmatched junction bases numbered 9, after V lost 3 bases and J lost 6 bases. The CDR3 sequence: CAWRLPGQGRQPQHF. The CDR3 DNA reads TGTGCCTGGAGGCTACCGGGACAGGGTCGTCAGCCCCAGCATTTT.

The CDR3 sequence is CASSLWGGGGQPQHF. The CDR3 DNA reads as TGCGCCAGCAGCCTTTGGGGAGGGGGCGGGCAGCCCCAGCATTTT. This chain connects TRBV5-1 to TRBJ1-5; 7 nucleotides agree with TRBD1. Germline V lookup: CDR1 SGHRS, CDR2 YFSETQ. The CDR3 is 15 residues long. The V and J ends lost 4 bases and 7 bases, in that order; junction bases with no gene match: 11.

V usage is TRBV30 and J usage is TRBJ1-5, with D tentatively TRBD1 (6 bases). V gave up 2 bases and J gave up 0 bases, with 14 bases separating them. Germline CDR1 GTSNPN, CDR2 SVGIG (reference sequence). The CDR3 is 16 amino acids. The CDR3 DNA is TGTGCCTGGAGTAACGAAGGGGGGCTTAGCAATCAGCCCCAGCATTTT. Encoded protein: CAWSNEGGLSNQPQHF.

The chain uses TRBV3-1 (or the pseudogene TRBV3-2) and TRBJ2-1, with D perhaps matching TRBD1 (5 bases). The V end lost 3 bases, the J end lost 9 bases, and 18 bases lay between the germline ends. This CDR3 is 15 amino acids long. Germline-derived CDR1 and CDR2 are LGHDT and YNNKEL (reference sequence). CDR3 sequence (DNA): TGTGCCAGCAGCCAGGGCTTCGCCCCACAGGCTGAGCAGTTCTTC. This codes for CASSQGFAPQAEQFF.

The chain carries TRBV2 and TRBJ1-4; D perhaps matches TRBD1 (6 bases). V was shortened by 5 bases and J by 3 bases, with 13 bases between the two germline ends. Germline CDR1 and CDR2: SNHLY and FYNNEI. The length of the CDR3 is 15 residues. The CDR3 DNA reads as TGTGCCAGCAGTATACAGGGCCCCCCTAATGAAAAACTGTTTTTT. Its translation: CASSIQGPPNEKLFF.

This clone was detected once. V and J are TRBV4-1 and TRBJ2-4; tentatively, D is TRBD1 or TRBD2 (5 bases each). The CDR3 covers 18 residues. CDR1 is MGHRA, CDR2 YSYEKL, per germline. The V and J ends lost 2 bases and 8 bases respectively, with 25 bases between them. CDR3 region: CASSQLTTAGPGGDIQYF. CDR3 bases: TGCGCCAGCAGCCAATTAACTACCGCAGGGCCTGGGGGAGACATTCAGTACTTC.

The chain has TRBV20-1 and TRBJ2-2; possibly TRBD1 for D (6 bases). Germline CDR1 is DFQATT and CDR2 is SNEGSKA (reference sequence). Trimming took 3 bases from V and 7 from J, leaving 15 bases between them. This CDR3 is 14 amino acids long. The DNA of the CDR3 is TGCAGTGCTAGTCAGGGGCTTCGGGTCGGGGAGCTGTTTTTT. Translated: CSASQGLRVGELFF.

Points on this clone: At one end, the junction sequence differs from germline, possibly due to a read error. The rearrangement joins TRBV27 to TRBJ2-5; TRBD1 might be the D (6 bases). CDR3 length: 16 amino acids. Germline V CDR1 and CDR2: MNHEY, SMNVEV (reference sequence). The CDR3 here is CASSLSHGTPQETQYF. The CDR3 DNA follows: TGTGCCAGCAGTCTATCTCACGGGACACCCCAAGAGACCCAGTACTTC.

The rearrangement links TRBV2 to TRBJ1-4; 7 bases agree with TRBD1. The CDR3 has 15 amino acids. CDR1 is SNHLY and CDR2 is FYNNEI in the germline V gene. J was trimmed by 4 bases and V by 6 bases; bases with no gene match: 8. Written as DNA, the CDR3 is TGTGCCAGCAGCCTGGGACAGCTGGGTAATGAAAAACTGTTTTTT. Protein: CASSLGQLGNEKLFF.

The V gene is TRBV7-8, the J gene TRBJ1-6; the D is unclear. This CDR3 comprises 16 residues. V shed 3 bases and J shed 8 bases, with 17 bases lying between them. Germline assignment: CDR1 SGHVS and CDR2 FQNEAQ. In DNA, the CDR3 is TGTGCCAGCAGCTTGACCCCGGTGGGGTTAGATTCACCCCTCCACTTT. Encoded protein: CASSLTPVGLDSPLHF.

This chain joins TRBV5-1 and TRBJ2-5; 10 nucleotides align to TRBD2. In germline, CDR1 is SGHRS, CDR2 YFSETQ. Unmatched junction bases numbered 11, after V lost 4 bases and J lost 5 bases. The CDR3 sequence is 16 residues long. CDR3 DNA: TGCGCCAGCAGCCTAGCGGGGGCGTCGGTCGGGGAGACCCAGTACTTC. This gives the protein CASSLAGASVGETQYF. Drawing the rest from reference TRBV5-1 and TRBJ2-5, the complete variable domain is KAGVTQTPRYLIKTRGQQVTLSCSPISGHRSVSWYQQTPGQGLQFLFEYFSETQRNKGNFPGRFSGRQFSNSRSEMNVSTLELGDSALYLCASSLAGASVGETQYFGPGTRLLVL.

The rearrangement uses TRBV6-5 and TRBJ1-6; possibly TRBD1 for D (5 bases). The germline CDR1 and CDR2 sequences are MNHEY and SVGAGI. V shed 0 bases and J shed 9 bases, with 12 bases lying between them. The CDR3 has 15 residues. The CDR3 spells CASSYSSTGASPLHF. CDR3 nucleotides: TGTGCCAGCAGTTACTCGAGCACAGGCGCTTCACCCCTCCACTTT.

V gene TRBV6-6 combines with J gene TRBJ1-5; 9 bases align to TRBD1. The junction had 10 bases not matched to a gene; V was cut back by 5 bases and J by 5 bases. The CDR3 is made up of 16 amino acids. The germline CDR1 and CDR2 sequences are MNHNY and SVGAGI (reference sequence). This CDR3 reads CASSRGQGRWDQPQHF. CDR3 in DNA: TGTGCCAGCAGTCGAGGACAGGGGCGATGGGATCAGCCCCAGCATTTT.

The genes are TRBV28 and TRBJ2-1, with TRBD2 matching 13 bases. The CDR3 has 16 amino acids. Trimming removed 3 bases from V and 9 bases from J; junction bases left unmatched: 8. Germline lookup yields CDR1 MDHEN and CDR2 SYDVKM. CDR3 in DNA: TGTGCCAGCAGTTTCCGGACTAGCGGGAGTTTTGGTGAGCAGTTCTTC. It encodes CASSFRTSGSFGEQFF.

The gene calls are TRBV7-9 and TRBJ1-2; D is ambiguous. Trimming stripped 2 bases from V and 0 bases from J, with 7 bases between. Looked up from germline, CDR1 is SEHNR and CDR2 is FQNEAQ (reference sequence). CDR3 size: 14 residues. This chain's CDR3 is CASSLSRANYGYTF. In DNA form, the CDR3 reads TGTGCCAGCAGCTTATCTAGAGCTAACTATGGCTACACCTTC.

The V gene is TRBV5-6, the J gene TRBJ1-1; the D is unclear. The V gene's germline CDR1 is SGHDT and CDR2 YYEEEE. The CDR3 covers 15 residues. Trimming shortened V by 0 bases and J by 1 base, and 10 bases separated the two germline ends. CDR3 region: CASSLAGRQNTEAFF. The CDR3 DNA is TGTGCCAGCAGCTTGGCCGGTCGGCAGAACACTGAAGCTTTCTTT.